This T cell receptor (beta chain) comes out of a study of cytotoxic CD8 clonotypes in ibrutinib-treated CLL. Some clones are missing from TCRdb's copy, which holds only in-frame ones; the method was immunoSEQ multiplex PCR. This table holds around 250,000 clones, less than 75% found once. The V gene lost 8 bases and the J gene lost 1 base, with 8 bases spanning the gap. CDR1 is MDHEN and CDR2 is SYDVKM in the germline V gene. CDR3 size: 13 residues. This sample comprised PBMCs, obtained after 24 months of ibrutinib treatment. V gene TRBV28 combines with J gene TRBJ2-2; D might be TRBD2 (6 bases). The clonotype comes from a human donor with chronic lymphocytic leukemia. CDR3: CASGGMNTGELFF. Here the CDR3 DNA reads TGTGCCAGCGGGGGGATGAACACCGGGGAGCTGTTTTTT.